The rows below give T cell receptor beta chains drawn from one sample of a study of early T cells in non-severe SARS-CoV-2 infection. Each CDR3 protein is one row after TCRdb ran MiXCR on the 5' RACE reads. The sample contains about 35,000 distinct CDR3 sequences, around 8% of which appear only once. Sequences were derived from whole blood, sampled at baseline. All receptors come from an adult who was a healthcare worker with PCR-confirmed SARS-CoV-2 infection or an uninfected control (not recorded which). Both conserved end residues are part of each CDR3. D genes are given only for firm matches. Where a row states a size, it is once, few, many or the class of an expanded clone; other rows omit it.

size: few
length: 15
J: TRBJ2-7
D: TRBD1
V: TRBV5-4
CDR3: CASSSGRTGDYEQYF
DNA: TGTGCCAGCAGCTCCGGAAGGACAGGGGACTACGAGCAGTACTTC

size: few
length: 17
J: TRBJ2-3
D: TRBD2
V: TRBV29-1
CDR3: CSVEGASGGVNRATQYF
DNA: TGCAGCGTTGAAGGGGCTAGCGGGGGCGTGAACCGGGCTACGCAGTATTTT

size: NA
length: 19
J: TRBJ2-5
D: TRBD2
V: TRBV6-6
CDR3: CASSYRARSSGGAGETQYF
DNA: TGTGCCAGCAGTTACAGGGCGAGATCTAGCGGGGGTGCCGGAGAGACCCAGTACTTC

size: few
length: 14
J: TRBJ2-5
D: NA
V: TRBV12-3/TRBV12-4
CDR3: CASSLVTQQETQYF
DNA: TGTGCCAGCAGTTTAGTAACCCAACAAGAGACCCAGTACTTC

size: few
length: 15
J: TRBJ1-4
D: NA
V: TRBV4-1
CDR3: CASSQGWAPNEKLFF
DNA: TGCGCCAGCAGCCAAGGGTGGGCACCTAATGAAAAACTGTTTTTT

size: few
length: 16
J: TRBJ1-6
D: NA
V: TRBV3-1
CDR3: CASSRLEGYRDSPLHF
DNA: TGTGCCAGCAGCCGTCTAGAGGGGTATCGGGATTCACCCCTCCACTTT

size: NA
length: 11
J: TRBJ2-1
D: NA
V: TRBV12-3/TRBV12-4
CDR3: CASSPRDIQFF
DNA: TGTGCCAGCAGCCCTAGGGACATACAGTTCTTC

size: few
length: 15
J: TRBJ1-4
D: NA
V: TRBV5-1
CDR3: CASSFSGQTNEKLFF
DNA: TGCGCCAGCAGCTTCTCAGGGCAGACTAATGAAAAACTGTTTTTT

size: NA
length: 14
J: TRBJ1-6
D: NA
V: TRBV5-1
CDR3: CASRTQEANSPLHF
DNA: TGCGCCAGCAGGACCCAGGAGGCGAATTCACCCCTCCACTTT

size: many
length: 12
J: TRBJ1-1
D: NA
V: TRBV20-1
CDR3: CSARPSNTEAFF
DNA: TGCAGTGCCAGGCCCTCGAACACTGAAGCTTTCTTT

size: few
length: 15
J: TRBJ1-6
D: NA
V: TRBV4-1
CDR3: CASSQDQFGNSPLHF
DNA: TGCGCCAGCAGCCAAGATCAATTCGGGAATTCACCCCTCCACTTT

size: NA
length: 14
J: TRBJ2-3
D: TRBD1
V: TRBV11-2
CDR3: CASSGQGDTDTQYF
DNA: TGTGCCAGCAGCGGACAGGGAGACACAGATACGCAGTATTTT

size: many
length: 15
J: TRBJ2-7
D: TRBD2
V: TRBV5-4
CDR3: CASSFGGGRPYEQYF
DNA: TGTGCCAGCAGCTTCGGCGGGGGGCGACCCTACGAGCAGTACTTC

size: many
length: 11
J: TRBJ2-2
D: NA
V: TRBV30
CDR3: CAWGGFGELFF
DNA: TGTGCCTGGGGGGGATTCGGGGAGCTGTTTTTT

size: few
length: 12
J: TRBJ2-5
D: NA
V: TRBV3-1
CDR3: CASSQPTQTQYF
DNA: TGTGCCAGCAGCCAACCTACGCAGACCCAGTACTTC

size: NA
length: 15
J: TRBJ2-2
D: TRBD1
V: TRBV12-3/TRBV12-4
CDR3: CASSHGQGLAGELFF
DNA: TGTGCCAGCAGTCACGGACAGGGTCTCGCCGGGGAGCTGTTTTTT

size: many
length: 15
J: TRBJ2-7
D: NA
V: TRBV11-2
CDR3: CASSLDRDGDYEQYF
DNA: TGTGCCAGCAGCTTGGACCGGGACGGAGACTACGAGCAGTACTTC

size: many
length: 19
J: TRBJ2-3
D: TRBD2
V: TRBV7-6
CDR3: CASSPQASGGLFSTDTQYF
DNA: TGTGCCAGCAGCCCCCAGGCTAGCGGGGGCCTCTTTAGCACAGATACGCAGTATTTT

size: few
length: 14
J: TRBJ2-5
D: TRBD2
V: TRBV28
CDR3: CASSLLRGATAQYF
DNA: TGTGCCAGCAGTTTGCTGCGGGGGGCAACGGCCCAGTACTTC